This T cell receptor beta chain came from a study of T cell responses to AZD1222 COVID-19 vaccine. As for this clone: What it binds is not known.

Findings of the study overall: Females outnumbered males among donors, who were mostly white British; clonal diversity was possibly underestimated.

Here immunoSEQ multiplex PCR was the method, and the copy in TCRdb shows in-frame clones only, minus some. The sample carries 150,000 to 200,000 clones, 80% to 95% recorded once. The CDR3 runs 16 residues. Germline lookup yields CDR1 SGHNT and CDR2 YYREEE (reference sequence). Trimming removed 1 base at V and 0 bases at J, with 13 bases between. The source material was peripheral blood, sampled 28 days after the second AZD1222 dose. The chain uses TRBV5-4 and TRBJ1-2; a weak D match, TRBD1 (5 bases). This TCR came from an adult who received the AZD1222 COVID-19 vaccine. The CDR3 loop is CASSLPPGHSNYGYTF. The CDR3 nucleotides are TGTGCCAGCAGCTTGCCCCCAGGACATTCTAACTATGGCTACACCTTC.